The present entry profiles one T cell receptor beta chain with its context. TCRdb redid the calling of the RT-PCR reads with MiXCR, one entry per CDR3 protein. The data contain more than 550,000 distinct CDR3 sequences, roughly 12% of them seen just once; the ten biggest clones take up roughly 10%. The record originates from a study of response to subunit inactivated influenza vaccine. The CDR3 covers 14 residues. The V gene end was trimmed by 4 bases and the J gene end by 7 bases; junction bases not matched to a gene: 6. Germline V gene sequence: CDR1 SGHRS, CDR2 YFSETQ. The clonotype originates from a middle-aged man who received an inactivated influenza vaccine. The rearrangement joins TRBV5-1 to TRBJ1-5, with 9 bases aligning to TRBD1. Sequencing used PBMCs from blood, obtained on the day of vaccination. The CDR3 nucleotides are TGCGCCAGCAGCGCAACACAGGGGGCCCAGCCCCAGCATTTT. It specifies CASSATQGAQPQHF.